This is a list of T cell receptor beta chains from one sample in a study of T cells in Graves' hyperthyroidism and ophthalmopathy. TCRdb reanalysed the multiplex PCR reads using MiXCR and keeps one entry per CDR3 protein. The data hold some 510,000 distinct CDR3 sequences, with roughly 50% observed a single time. Sequencing input: peripheral blood or thyroid tissue (not recorded which). These receptors were obtained from a woman aged 18-29 years with Graves' hyperthyroidism. The CDR3 runs from the conserved cysteine through the conserved F or W. Fields, in order: J gene, D gene, V gene, clone size, CDR3 protein, CDR3 DNA. D genes are given only for firm matches. Some rows mark clone size as missing; the rest say once, few, many or name a class of expanded clone.

>TRBJ1-1|TRBD1|TRBV7-9|few
CASSVVGTGGLGNTEAFF
TGTGCCAGCAGCGTAGTCGGGACAGGGGGCTTGGGGAACACTGAAGCTTTCTTT
>TRBJ1-2|-|TRBV29-1|-
CSGGGRDNYGYTF
TGCAGCGGGGGGGGTAGGGATAACTATGGCTACACCTTC
>TRBJ2-5|TRBD2|TRBV5-1|-
CASSPLSGGKETQYF
TGCGCCAGCAGCCCACTAAGCGGGGGAAAAGAGACCCAGTACTTC
>TRBJ1-1|-|TRBV29-1|-
CSVITGNTEAFF
TGCAGCGTTATCACGGGGAACACTGAAGCTTTCTTT
>TRBJ2-7|-|TRBV7-9|many
CASSWAGSANEQYF
TGTGCCAGCAGCTGGGCGGGGTCAGCGAACGAGCAGTACTTC
>TRBJ1-5|TRBD1|TRBV29-1|-
CSARQGAIGNQPQHF
TGCAGCGCTAGACAGGGGGCAATTGGTAATCAGCCCCAGCATTTT
>TRBJ1-5|-|TRBV5-1|few
CASSLIIQGGQPQHF
TGTGCCAGCAGCTTGATAATCCAGGGAGGTCAGCCCCAGCATTTT
>TRBJ2-5|-|TRBV6-5|many
CASTALGVETQYF
TGTGCCAGCACCGCTCTGGGCGTGGAGACCCAGTACTTC
>TRBJ2-6|TRBD1|TRBV19|-
CASSTQGARVGANVLTF
TGTGCCAGTAGTACACAGGGGGCGCGGGTTGGGGCCAACGTCCTGACTTTC
>TRBJ2-5|-|TRBV7-2|-
CASSLGSRQETQYF
TGTGCCAGCAGCTTGGGTAGTCGCCAGGAGACCCAGTACTTC
>TRBJ1-1|-|TRBV19|-
CASSKLRETAFF
TGTGCCAGTAGTAAGCTCAGGGAGACAGCTTTCTTT
>TRBJ2-5|-|TRBV25-1|-
CASSPRSQGETQYF
TGTGCCAGCAGCCCTAGATCCCAAGGAGAGACCCAGTACTTC
>TRBJ2-2|-|TRBV5-1|few
CASRENTGELFF
TGCGCCAGCAGGGAGAACACCGGGGAGCTGTTTTTT
>TRBJ2-7|-|TRBV10-2|-
CACGFSSYEQYF
TGCGCCTGCGGGTTCAGCTCCTACGAGCAGTACTTC
>TRBJ2-7|TRBD2|TRBV5-4|few
CASSQEPGGPVEQYF
TGTGCCAGCAGCCAAGAACCGGGAGGGCCTGTCGAGCAGTACTTC
>TRBJ2-6|TRBD1|TRBV25-1|-
CASSPAGTGPGANVLTF
TGTGCCAGCAGTCCAGCCGGGACAGGTCCTGGGGCCAACGTCCTGACTTTC
>TRBJ1-2|-|TRBV29-1|many
CSVVAGTYYGYTF
TGCAGCGTTGTGGCCGGGACTTACTATGGCTACACCTTC
>TRBJ1-2|-|TRBV15|many
CATSSLETADGYTF
TGTGCCACCAGCTCGCTTGAGACAGCGGATGGCTACACCTTC
>TRBJ1-5|-|TRBV7-6|many
CASSLAVGDSQHF
TGTGCCAGCAGCTTAGCGGTGGGGGACTCCCAGCATTTT
>TRBJ1-5|-|TRBV25-1|-
CATPGSNQPQHF
TGTGCCACTCCCGGCAGCAACCAGCCCCAGCATTTT
>TRBJ1-1|-|TRBV20-1|-
CSAHPGAEAFF
TGCAGTGCTCACCCCGGGGCTGAAGCTTTCTTT
>TRBJ1-2|-|TRBV12-3/TRBV12-4|-
CASSLPGVPTNYGYTF
TGTGCCAGCAGTTTACCGGGGGTACCCACTAACTATGGCTACACCTTC
>TRBJ1-2|TRBD1|TRBV7-9|few
CASSITGDGYTF
TGTGCCAGCAGCATTACAGGGGATGGCTACACCTTC
>TRBJ2-7|-|TRBV10-3|many
CAISETVEQYF
TGTGCCATCAGTGAGACAGTTGAGCAGTACTTC
>TRBJ1-1|-|TRBV10-2|many
CATGQFEAFF
TGCGCCACAGGACAGTTTGAAGCTTTCTTT
>TRBJ1-5|-|TRBV19|many
CASTPIGQGQPQHF
TGTGCCAGTACCCCGATCGGGCAGGGACAGCCCCAGCATTTT
>TRBJ2-5|-|TRBV6-6|-
CATSDPGTLNTGETQYF
TGTGCCACCAGTGATCCCGGGACATTGAACACCGGGGAGACCCAGTACTTC
>TRBJ1-5|-|TRBV6-5|-
CASSDPSRGSNQPQHF
TGTGCCAGCAGTGACCCGAGTAGGGGAAGCAATCAGCCCCAGCATTTT
>TRBJ1-1|-|TRBV20-1|-
CSASAGNTEAFF
TGCAGTGCTAGCGCCGGGAACACTGAAGCTTTCTTT
>TRBJ1-5|-|TRBV7-8|-
CASSQEGPRSNQPQHF
TGCGCCAGCAGCCAGGAGGGCCCGAGGAGCAATCAGCCCCAGCATTTT
>TRBJ2-5|-|TRBV10-3|-
CAISTAGTQYF
TGTGCCATCAGTACGGCCGGGACCCAGTACTTC
>TRBJ2-6|-|TRBV15|-
CATSRGGRSLANVLTF
TGTGCCACCAGCAGAGGGGGGCGGTCTTTGGCCAACGTCCTGACTTTC
>TRBJ2-7|-|TRBV12-3/TRBV12-4|-
CASSLEESYEQYF
TGTGCCAGCAGTTTAGAGGAGTCCTACGAGCAGTACTTC
>TRBJ2-7|TRBD1|TRBV7-2|many
CASSQLAGTGGYEQYF
TGTGCCAGCAGCCAACTGGCCGGGACAGGGGGCTACGAGCAGTACTTC
>TRBJ2-7|TRBD2|TRBV25-1|-
CASSLAGHSYEQYF
TGTGCCAGTAGTTTAGCGGGGCACTCCTACGAGCAGTACTTC
>TRBJ2-5|TRBD1|TRBV10-3|-
CAIRDSQPRQGIETQYF
TGTGCCATCAGAGACTCCCAACCAAGACAGGGGATAGAGACCCAGTACTTC
>TRBJ2-2|-|TRBV10-3|-
CAISEGGLFF
TGTGCCATCAGTGAAGGGGGGCTGTTTTTT